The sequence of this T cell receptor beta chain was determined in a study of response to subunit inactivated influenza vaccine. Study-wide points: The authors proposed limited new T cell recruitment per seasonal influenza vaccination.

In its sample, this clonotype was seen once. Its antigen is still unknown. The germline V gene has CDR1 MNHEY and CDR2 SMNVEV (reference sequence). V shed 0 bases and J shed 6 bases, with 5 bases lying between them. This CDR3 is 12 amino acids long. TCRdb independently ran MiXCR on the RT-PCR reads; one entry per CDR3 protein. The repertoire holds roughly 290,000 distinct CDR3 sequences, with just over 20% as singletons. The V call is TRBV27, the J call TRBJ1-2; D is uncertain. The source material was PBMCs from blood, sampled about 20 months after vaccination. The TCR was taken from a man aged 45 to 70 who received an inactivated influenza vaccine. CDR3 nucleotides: TGTGCCAGCAGTTTATCAGGGCATGGCTACACCTTC. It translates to CASSLSGHGYTF.